This T cell receptor (beta chain) was sequenced in a study of blood T cell repertoires in COVID-19 (dated by TCRdb to about 2020). In terms of the full investigation: The collaborator samples originated in the United States, Italy and Spain and spanned the acute and convalescent phases of COVID-19. The repertoires were released in a freely available public database intended as a resource for research on the immune response to SARS-CoV-2. The samples were drawn from the first 160 participants of the ongoing ImmuneRACE study and from some 1,300 subjects provided by 6 global collaborators. The material from the prospective study consisted of cDNA or gDNA derived from T cells, B-cell-depleted T cells, or PBMCs. Where HLA class I and class II types were available, the types were taken from metadata supplied by the sample provider, not from assay-based typing. Subjects who had been exposed to COVID-19, were actively infected with it, or had recovered from it provided the deeply sampled blood TCRbeta repertoires that made up the dataset. A de-identified subject ID, COVID-19 status, age in years and sex were almost always included in the sample metadata. Overall results and qualifications from the work: How much clinical and demographic metadata was included differed by source and by participant, and the metadata was provided uncurated.

As encoded in the germline V gene, CDR1 is SGDLS while CDR2 is YYNGEE. Cut back by 3 bases and 1 base, the V and J ends lie 13 bases apart. The CDR3 sequence holds 16 residues, the cysteine and phenylalanine included. Only the CDR3 portion is preserved as DNA: 48 bases, with reading frame beginning at the first base. Collaborating institutions collected whole blood in K2EDTA tubes following their own protocols. Collaborator samples were shipped for TCRbeta analysis as frozen whole blood, isolated PBMCs, or DNA extracted from either sample type. About this clone: There is no known antigen for this receptor. Base qualities were left out, and no much larger clone turns up one base away.

TCRbeta CDR3 regions were amplified from genomic DNA using the immunoSEQ Assay, a bias-controlled multiplex PCR. The original pipeline was this. The number of nucleated cells in each sample was estimated by amplification of reference gene primers within the assay. Sequence reads were collapsed and filtered to measure the absolute abundance of every unique TCRbeta CDR3 rearrangement. For each sample, productive Simpson clonality was calculated as the square root of Simpson's diversity index across productive rearrangements. Imported from immuneACCESS, the table was reduced by TCRdb to in-frame sequences with V and J called. These copies leave out some clones; in studies compared against another copy, an unresolved V gene accounts for under half, and the cause of the remainder is not known. V and J calls plus clone size are reproduced from that table; the DNA served to infer D and trimming. For this sample there are about 180,000 clones; approximately 86% appear just once. The ten largest clonotypes hold 7% to 10% of the sample.

This TCR came from a man aged 45-60 years with active or convalescent COVID-19. Sequencing input: peripheral blood. This sequence uses TRBV9 and TRBJ2-2, and possibly TRBD1, on 5 matching bases. The CDR3: CASSAPPDRNTGELFF. The nucleotides read TGTGCCAGCAGCGCCCCCCCCGACAGGAACACCGGGGAGCTGTTTTTT. This CDR3, with the reference TRBV9 and TRBJ2-2 proteins standing in past its ends, gives the full variable domain DSGVTQTPKHLITATGQRVTLRCSPRSGDLSVYWYQQSLDQGLQFLIQYYNGEERAKGNILERFSAQQFPDLHSELNLSSLELGDSALYFCASSAPPDRNTGELFFGEGSRLTVL.